Presented here are 31 T cell receptor beta chains from one specimen sequenced in a study of control samples from healthy donors and cancer patients. Clones were sequenced by immunoSEQ multiplex PCR, and TCRdb holds only the in-frame ones, with some missing. The sample yields around 94,000 clones, 92% seen once. Sequencing input: blood. The receptors come from a young woman in good health.

This chain links TRBV5-1 with TRBJ1-6, with 8 bases matching TRBD1. Trimming removed 1 base from V and 7 bases from J; junction bases left unmatched: 4. Germline V gene sequence: CDR1 SGHRS, CDR2 YFSETQ. This CDR3 has 15 residues. The CDR3 loop reads CASSLRQGWNSPLHF. DNA for the CDR3: TGCGCCAGCAGCTTGCGACAGGGGTGGAATTCACCCCTCCACTTT. The full variable domain, its missing parts supplied by reference TRBV5-1 and TRBJ1-6, is KAGVTQTPRYLIKTRGQQVTLSCSPISGHRSVSWYQQTPGQGLQFLFEYFSETQRNKGNFPGRFSGRQFSNSRSEMNVSTLELGDSALYLCASSLRQGWNSPLHFGNGTRLTVT.

CDR3 bases: TGCGCCAGCAGCTTGGTTAGAAACACTGAAGCTTTCTTT. Its protein is CASSLVRNTEAFF. This rearrangement joins TRBV5-1 to TRBJ1-1; D ambiguous. Germline values: CDR1 SGHRS, CDR2 YFSETQ. This CDR3 spans 13 amino acids. Trimming left V 0 bases short and J 2 bases short, with 5 bases between. Full variable domain (remainder filled in from reference TRBV5-1 and TRBJ1-1): KAGVTQTPRYLIKTRGQQVTLSCSPISGHRSVSWYQQTPGQGLQFLFEYFSETQRNKGNFPGRFSGRQFSNSRSEMNVSTLELGDSALYLCASSLVRNTEAFFGQGTRLTVV.

The J gene is TRBJ2-7, the V gene TRBV7-9, with a tentative D call TRBD2 (7 bases). The CDR3 consists of 18 residues. CDR1 is SEHNR, CDR2 FQNEAQ, per germline (reference sequence). The V and J ends lost 4 bases and 2 bases respectively, with 24 bases between them. CDR3 amino acids: CASSSPRGGGTLAYEQYF. As DNA, the CDR3 is TGTGCCAGCAGCTCACCCCGAGGGGGGGGGACACTTGCCTACGAGCAGTACTTC.

The chain employs TRBV27 and TRBJ1-6, with a weak D call TRBD1 (5 bases). The CDR3 extends over 13 amino acids. The germline V and J ends were trimmed by 8 bases and 9 bases, with 14 bases remaining between them. Germline V gene sequence: CDR1 MNHEY, CDR2 SMNVEV (reference sequence). The CDR3 reads CASGSGLGSPLHF. CDR3 in DNA: TGTGCCAGCGGCTCAGGGTTAGGTTCACCCCTCCACTTT.

This chain links TRBV30 with TRBJ2-7; 7 nucleotides line up with TRBD2. CDR3 size: 14 residues. CDR1 GTSNPN and CDR2 SVGIG come from the germline V gene (reference sequence). J lost 2 bases, V lost 0 bases, and 4 bases had no gene match. The CDR3 region is CAWSVVLAAYEQYF. In DNA, the CDR3 is TGTGCCTGGAGTGTAGTCCTAGCGGCCTACGAGCAGTACTTC.

This chain joins TRBV29-1 and TRBJ1-1; unclear D gene. The V and J ends lost 1 base and 0 bases respectively, with 0 bases between them. The CDR3 runs to 11 residues. Germline assignment: CDR1 SQVTM and CDR2 ANQGSEA. DNA of the CDR3: TGCAGCGTTGAAGTGAACACTGAAGCTTTCTTT. It is translated as CSVEVNTEAFF.

In this sample, this clone turned up once. This chain joins TRBV4-1 and TRBJ2-6, with D unresolved. Trimming left V 4 bases short and J 2 bases short, with 12 bases between. This CDR3 is built from 16 residues. Per germline, CDR1 MGHRA and CDR2 YSYEKL. The CDR3 DNA sequence: TGCGCCAGCAGCCGGGTACCGGGTGCTGGGGCCAACGTCCTGACTTTC. As protein: CASSRVPGAGANVLTF.

The chain employs TRBV6-1 and TRBJ2-7; 7 nucleotides agree with TRBD1. CDR3 length: 14 residues. The trim removed 1 base at V and 0 bases at J, leaving 0 bases unmatched. The germline V gene encodes CDR1 MNHNS and CDR2 SASEGT. The CDR3 coding sequence is TGTGCCAGCAGTGAAGGGGACAGCTCCTACGAGCAGTACTTC. It codes for CASSEGDSSYEQYF.

This chain links TRBV7-9 with TRBJ1-2; D is unclear. Germline lookup yields CDR1 SEHNR and CDR2 FQNEAQ (reference sequence). V shed 5 bases and J shed 8 bases, with 12 bases lying between them. There are 12 residues in the CDR3. CDR3 loop: CASSPSRDGYTF. In DNA, the CDR3 is TGTGCCAGCAGCCCCTCGAGAGACGGCTACACCTTC.

This sequence joins TRBV3-1 (or the pseudogene TRBV3-2) and TRBJ1-2; D perhaps matches TRBD1 (5 bases). The CDR3 runs to 13 residues. Trimming left V 4 bases short and J 6 bases short, with 12 bases between. Per the germline V gene, CDR1 is LGHDT and CDR2 is YNNKEL (reference sequence). Here the CDR3 DNA reads TGTGCCAGCAGCCCGCCCCGGGGGAATGGCTACACCTTC. Translated: CASSPPRGNGYTF.

This clone has more than one count but fewer than ten. The chain employs TRBV7-8 and TRBJ1-4; D ambiguous. The V and J ends lost 6 bases and 6 bases respectively, with 11 bases between them. The CDR3 runs 13 residues. The germline CDR1 and CDR2 sequences are SGHVS and FQNEAQ. The DNA of the CDR3 is TGTGCCAGCAGAGAGAGACCTTATGAAAAACTGTTTTTT. Its translation is CASRERPYEKLFF. Looking up the rest from reference TRBV7-8 and TRBJ1-4 gives the full variable domain: GAGVSQSPRYKVAKRGQDVALRCDPISGHVSLFWYQQALGQGPEFLTYFQNEAQLDKSGLPSDRFFAERPEGSVSTLKIQRTQQEDSAVYLCASRERPYEKLFFGSGTQLSVL.

This rearrangement joins TRBV18 to TRBJ2-1, with 10 bases fitting TRBD2. The CDR3 loop spans 19 amino acids. The germline gives CDR1 KGHSH, CDR2 LQKENI. V gave up 2 bases and J gave up 7 bases; unmatched junction bases: 17. Written as DNA, the CDR3 is TGTGCCAGCTCACCAAAGGCTAGCGGGGGCCTAGGTAGTCTGAATGAGCAGTTCTTC. It specifies CASSPKASGGLGSLNEQFF. Drawing the rest from reference TRBV18 and TRBJ2-1, the complete variable domain is NAGVMQNPRHLVRRRGQEARLRCSPMKGHSHVYWYRQLPEEGLKFMVYLQKENIIDESGMPKERFSAEFPKEGPSILRIQQVVRGDSAAYFCASSPKASGGLGSLNEQFFGPGTRLTVL.

This chain links TRBV5-4 with TRBJ2-3, with 7 bases aligning to TRBD2. V was clipped by 4 bases and J by 4 bases; unmatched bases: 9. The V gene's germline CDR1 is SGHNT and CDR2 YYREEE (reference sequence). CDR3 length equals 15 residues. This chain's CDR3 is CASSGGLGVPDTQYF. CDR3 sequence (DNA): TGTGCCAGCAGCGGAGGACTAGGGGTACCAGATACGCAGTATTTT.

The chain has TRBV3-1 (or the pseudogene TRBV3-2) and TRBJ2-7, with 8 bases identical to TRBD2. This CDR3 has 16 residues. CDR1 and CDR2 from the germline V gene are LGHDT and YNNKEL (reference sequence). V was pared by 0 bases and J by 0 bases, with 4 bases of the junction left unmatched. DNA for the CDR3: TGTGCCAGCAGCCAAGATGGCGGGACTAGCTCCTACGAGCAGTACTTC. Protein: CASSQDGGTSSYEQYF.

The V and J genes are TRBV7-8 and TRBJ2-4; 8 nucleotides line up with TRBD2. V trimming: 3 bases; J trimming: 5 bases; junction bases outside the gene matches: 6. This CDR3 has 15 amino acids. Germline CDR1 reads SGHVS; CDR2 reads FQNEAQ. This chain's CDR3 is CASSLSGGLENIQYF. The CDR3 DNA is TGTGCCAGCAGCTTGTCTGGGGGACTAGAAAACATTCAGTACTTC.

The V gene is TRBV6-5, the J gene TRBJ2-7; the match to TRBD1 covers 12 bases. The CDR3 is made up of 14 amino acids. The V gene end was trimmed by 8 bases and the J gene end by 7 bases; junction bases not matched to a gene: 9. Germline CDR1 MNHEY, CDR2 SVGAGI. The CDR3 sequence is CASASGTGGTEQYF. The DNA of the CDR3 is TGTGCCAGCGCCTCCGGGACAGGGGGCACAGAGCAGTACTTC.

CDR3 nucleotides: TGTGCCACCAGTGATTTGCAGAGCCCTGAAGCTTTCTTT. This gives the protein CATSDLQSPEAFF. V gene TRBV24-1 combines with J gene TRBJ1-1; D is ambiguous. This CDR3 comprises 13 residues. The germline V gene has CDR1 KGHDR and CDR2 SFDVKD. V lost 0 bases and J 6 bases, leaving 7 bases between the germline ends.

The V gene is TRBV2, the J gene TRBJ1-1; D gene ambiguous. The CDR3 has 12 amino acids. V was cut by 1 base and J by 1 base, with 1 base left in between. In germline, CDR1 is SNHLY, CDR2 FYNNEI. CDR3 nucleotides: TGTGCCAGCAGTGAAGGGAACACTGAAGCTTTCTTT. It yields the protein CASSEGNTEAFF.

This chain joins TRBV12-2 and TRBJ1-2. TRBV12-2 is listed as a pseudogene. The CDR3 loop spans 18 amino acids. The CDR3 bases are TGTGCAAGTCGCTCTACTAATCATTCAGGGAGCCCGTTTTATGGCTACACCTTC. It is translated as CASRSTNHSGSPFYGYTF.

The chain links TRBV3-1 (or the pseudogene TRBV3-2) to TRBJ1-6; D is ambiguous. Germline V gene data show CDR1 as LGHDT and CDR2 as YNNKEL (reference sequence). There are 15 residues in the CDR3. V shed 1 base and J shed 7 bases, with 11 bases lying between them. In DNA, the CDR3 is TGTGCCAGCAGCCAAGGGGGTGGTAAAAATTCACCCCTCCACTTT. Amino acids: CASSQGGGKNSPLHF.

The V gene is TRBV27, the J gene TRBJ1-2; D may be TRBD1 (5 bases). Trimming pared 3 bases from V and 4 bases from J, leaving 18 bases between. Germline CDR1 reads MNHEY; CDR2 reads SMNVEV (reference sequence). The CDR3 consists of 16 residues. CDR3 in DNA: TGTGCCAGCAGTTTCGGGGCGTCGGCGGGTGTCTATGGCTACACCTTC. It codes for CASSFGASAGVYGYTF.

The CDR3 region is CASSQEVIGDRSNQPQHF. In DNA form, the CDR3 reads TGTGCCAGCAGCCAAGAGGTGATTGGGGACAGAAGCAATCAGCCCCAGCATTTT. V usage is TRBV4-2 and J usage is TRBJ1-5, with 7 positions matching TRBD1. The V and J ends lost 0 bases and 1 base, in that order; junction bases with no gene match: 9. Germline V gene data show CDR1 as LGHNA and CDR2 as YNFKEQ. CDR3 size: 18 residues.

The chain carries TRBV28 and TRBJ2-2; the match to TRBD1 covers 7 bases. The CDR3 runs 14 residues. Germline CDR1 and CDR2: MDHEN and SYDVKM. J lost 7 bases, V lost 5 bases, and 7 bases had no gene match. The CDR3 DNA sequence: TGTGCCAGCAGTCTTACAGGGGTTGTCGGGGAGCTGTTTTTT. Protein product: CASSLTGVVGELFF. The full variable domain, completed using reference TRBV28 and TRBJ2-2, is DVKVTQSSRYLVKRTGEKVFLECVQDMDHENMFWYRQDPGLGLRLIYFSYDVKMKEKGDIPEGYSVSREKKERFSLILESASTNQTSMYLCASSLTGVVGELFFGEGSRLTVL.

The rearrangement uses TRBV6-4 and TRBJ2-1, with a weak D call TRBD1 (8 bases). The CDR3 contains 12 residues. The V gene lost 8 bases and the J gene lost 9 bases, with 14 bases spanning the gap. In germline, CDR1 is MRHNA, CDR2 SNTAGT. This CDR3 reads CASHRGGGEQFF. CDR3 sequence (DNA): TGTGCCAGCCACAGGGGGGGCGGTGAGCAGTTCTTC.

The rearrangement links TRBV11-3 to TRBJ2-7, with TRBD2 as a possible D gene (6 bases). CDR3 length equals 19 residues. V was trimmed by 1 base and J by 4 bases, leaving 26 bases between them. The germline V gene has CDR1 SGHNT and CDR2 YENEEA. For the CDR3, the DNA is TGTGCCAGCAGCTTAGTTACCTTGTGGCTCACCGGGGGTAAGTACGAGCAGTACTTC. This encodes CASSLVTLWLTGGKYEQYF.

The chain couples TRBV19 to TRBJ2-5; maybe TRBD2 (5 bases). Trimming took 9 bases from V and 2 from J, leaving 13 bases between them. Germline values: CDR1 LNHDA, CDR2 SQIVND (reference sequence). The CDR3 sequence is 13 residues long. The CDR3 DNA reads TGTGCCAGCCGCAGCGGCGTACAAGAGACCCAGTACTTC. Its protein product is CASRSGVQETQYF.

J is TRBJ2-3 and V is TRBV6-5, with TRBD2 matching 11 bases. Germline lookup yields CDR1 MNHEY and CDR2 SVGAGI. V dropped 4 bases and J dropped 1; count of bases not matched to a gene: 4. The CDR3 is 16 amino acids. The CDR3 loop is CASSSLLAGGTDTQYF. DNA for the CDR3: TGTGCCAGCAGTTCCCTACTAGCGGGAGGCACAGATACGCAGTATTTT.

The CDR3 protein is CASSSGLGGETQYF. CDR3 coding DNA: TGTGCCAGCAGCTCTGGACTAGGGGGAGAGACCCAGTACTTC. This chain uses TRBV7-2 with TRBJ2-5; a possible D gene is TRBD2 (7 bases). V lost 4 bases and J 4 bases, leaving 13 bases between the germline ends. The CDR3 is 14 residues long. CDR1 and CDR2 (germline): SGHTA, FQGNSA.

The V call is TRBV6-5, the J call TRBJ1-1; D is unclear. Trimming removed 0 bases at V and 1 base at J, with 12 bases between. Per the germline V gene, CDR1 is MNHEY and CDR2 is SVGAGI. This CDR3 is 16 amino acids long. For the CDR3, the DNA is TGTGCCAGCAGTTACTCGATATGGTTGAAGAACACTGAAGCTTTCTTT. It specifies CASSYSIWLKNTEAFF.

The J gene is TRBJ1-5, the V gene TRBV19; 8 nucleotides align to TRBD1. The J segment lost 4 bases and the V segment lost 3 bases, leaving 5 bases of the junction unmatched. This CDR3 comprises 15 residues. Germline assignment: CDR1 LNHDA and CDR2 SQIVND (reference sequence). The CDR3 nucleotides read TGTGCCAGTAGTATCGGACAGGGCTATAATCAGCCCCAGCATTTT. This codes for CASSIGQGYNQPQHF.

The chain employs TRBV29-1 and TRBJ1-4; 12 nucleotides line up with TRBD1. The CDR3 has 15 amino acids. After removal of 6 bases from V and 8 bases from J, the junction contained 10 bases not matched to a gene. From germline, CDR1 is SQVTM and CDR2 ANQGSEA. This chain's CDR3 is CSVSRDRGLGEKLFF. The CDR3 nucleotides are TGCAGCGTATCCCGGGACAGGGGGCTCGGCGAAAAACTGTTTTTT. Supplemented by reference TRBV29-1 and TRBJ1-4, the full variable domain reads SAVISQKPSRDICQRGTSLTIQCQVDSQVTMMFWYRQQPGQSLTLIATANQGSEATYESGFVIDKFPISRPNLTFSTLTVSNMSPEDSSIYLCSVSRDRGLGEKLFFGSGTQLSVL.